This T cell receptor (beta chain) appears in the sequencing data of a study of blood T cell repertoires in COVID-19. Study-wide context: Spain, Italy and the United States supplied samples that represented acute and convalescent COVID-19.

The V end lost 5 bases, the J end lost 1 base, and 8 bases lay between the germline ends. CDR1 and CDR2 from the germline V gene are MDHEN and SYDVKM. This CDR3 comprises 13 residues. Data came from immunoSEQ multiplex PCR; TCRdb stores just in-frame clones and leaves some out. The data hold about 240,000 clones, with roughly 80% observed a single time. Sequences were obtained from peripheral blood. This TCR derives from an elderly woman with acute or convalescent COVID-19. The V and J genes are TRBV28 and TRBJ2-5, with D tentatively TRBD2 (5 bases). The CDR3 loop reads CASSPGVQETQYF. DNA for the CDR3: TGTGCCAGCAGTCCCGGGGTCCAAGAGACCCAGTACTTC.